The 26 T cell receptor beta chains in this list originate from one sample, sequenced in a study of shared clonotypes between healthy human individuals. Sequenced by immunoSEQ multiplex PCR; TCRdb stores in-frame clones only, minus some. The sample consists of roughly 1 million clones, approximately 76% of them appearing once. The sequenced material came from memory CD4+ T cells sorted from blood. Subset here: CD45RA-negative fraction. These receptor sequences come from a man aged 18 to 35 in good health.

This chain uses TRBV6-6 with TRBJ2-1; D possibly uses TRBD1 or TRBD2 (6 bases each). Trimming removed 4 bases from V and 8 bases from J, with 15 bases in between. Per germline, CDR1 MNHNY and CDR2 SVGAGI (reference sequence). The CDR3 is made up of 14 amino acids. This chain's CDR3 is CASSSHDRRDEQFF. The CDR3 DNA is TGTGCCAGCAGTTCCCACGACAGGAGGGATGAGCAGTTCTTC.

This clone has just a few counts. The chain combines TRBV5-6 with TRBJ1-5; maybe TRBD1 (6 bases). Trimming took off 4 bases at V and 5 bases at J, with 13 bases between the two ends. The germline CDR1 and CDR2 sequences are SGHDT and YYEEEE. There are 14 residues in the CDR3. The CDR3 DNA is TGTGCCAGCAGCACTAGGACAGCTCATCAGCCCCAGCATTTT. Its protein is CASSTRTAHQPQHF.

The chain has TRBV14 and TRBJ2-3; 7 nucleotides agree with TRBD1. CDR1 and CDR2 (germline): SGHDN, FVKESK. CDR3 length: 15 residues. J gave up 0 bases and V 6 bases, and 6 bases lay outside the gene matches. CDR3 DNA sequence: TGTGCCAGCAGGAGGGACAGTGCCAGCACAGATACGCAGTATTTT. Translating it yields CASRRDSASTDTQYF.

The gene calls are TRBV2 and TRBJ1-1; D gene uncertain. The CDR3 spans 14 residues. The germline V and J ends were trimmed by 6 bases and 0 bases, with 11 bases remaining between them. In germline, CDR1 is SNHLY, CDR2 FYNNEI. The CDR3 DNA sequence: TGTGCCAGCAGAAACGGGGTATTGAACACTGAAGCTTTCTTT. It codes for CASRNGVLNTEAFF.

The rearrangement joins TRBV9 to TRBJ1-4; TRBD1 agrees at 9 bases. V shed 3 bases and J 9 bases; nucleotides not matched to a gene: 6. Germline V lookup: CDR1 SGDLS, CDR2 YYNGEE. The CDR3 spans 14 residues. This CDR3 is CASSAGQGSQKLFF. The CDR3, as DNA: TGTGCCAGCAGCGCCGGACAGGGGTCTCAAAAACTGTTTTTT.

On this clone itself: This CDR3 is also generated by other DNA sequences in the sample. The chain joins TRBV29-1 to TRBJ2-1, with 11 bases identical to TRBD1. Germline V gene data show CDR1 as SQVTM and CDR2 as ANQGSEA. The junction had 1 base not matched to a gene; V was cut back by 6 bases and J by 9 bases. The CDR3 has 11 amino acids. The CDR3 DNA follows: TGCAGCGTGGGACAGGGGGGTGAGCAGTTCTTC. Translation: CSVGQGGEQFF.

This sequence joins TRBV6-1 and TRBJ2-7, with a weak D call TRBD2 (7 bases). CDR3 size: 15 residues. V gave up 7 bases and J gave up 0 bases, with 16 bases separating them. Per germline, CDR1 MNHNS and CDR2 SASEGT. In nucleotides, the CDR3 is TGTGCCAGCAACCCGGGGGGCCTCTCCTCCTACGAGCAGTACTTC. It specifies CASNPGGLSSYEQYF.

This rearrangement joins TRBV19 to TRBJ1-2, with 7 bases aligning to TRBD1. Germline CDR1 is LNHDA and CDR2 is SQIVND (reference sequence). Trimming cost V 1 base and J 9 bases; bases outside gene matches: 2. The CDR3 loop spans 12 amino acids. CDR3 DNA: TGTGCCAGTAGTATAGCACAGGGGAGCTACACCTTC. It encodes CASSIAQGSYTF.

The chain joins TRBV7-6 to TRBJ2-7, with 11 nucleotides matching TRBD1. The CDR3 spans 13 residues. Trimming at V came to 3 bases and at J to 6 bases, leaving 1 base not matched to a gene. Germline V gives CDR1 SGHVS, CDR2 FNYEAQ. DNA of the CDR3: TGTGCCAGCAGCTTCGGGACAGGGGGCGAGCAGTACTTC. Its protein is CASSFGTGGEQYF.

J is TRBJ1-5 and V is TRBV30; D is possibly TRBD1 (6 bases). From germline, CDR1 is GTSNPN and CDR2 SVGIG (reference sequence). V lost 3 bases and J 0 bases, leaving 9 bases between the germline ends. The CDR3 has 14 amino acids. CDR3 loop: CAWSGQSSNQPQHF. The CDR3 DNA sequence: TGTGCCTGGAGCGGACAGTCTAGCAATCAGCCCCAGCATTTT. The whole variable domain, remainder taken from reference TRBV30 and TRBJ1-5, is SQTIHQWPATLVQPVGSPLSLECTVEGTSNPNLYWYRQAAGRGLQLLFYSVGIGQISSEVPQNLSASRPQDRQFILSSKKLLLSDSGFYLCAWSGQSSNQPQHFGDGTRLSIL.

In this sample, this clone turned up a few times. The rearrangement joins TRBV10-3 to TRBJ1-1, with TRBD1 matching 7 bases. The CDR3 covers 12 residues. V lost 9 bases to trimming and J lost 5 bases; unmatched junction nucleotides: 6. Germline CDR1 reads ENHRY; CDR2 reads SYGVKD. In DNA form, the CDR3 reads TGTGCCATTAAAACAGGGGAAACTGAAGCTTTCTTT. This encodes CAIKTGETEAFF.

V gene TRBV10-2 combines with J gene TRBJ2-7; 8 positions agree with TRBD2. The CDR3 has 14 residues. CDR1 is WSHSY, CDR2 SAAADI, per germline. V lost 6 bases and J lost 5; bases outside the gene matches: 9. The CDR3 region has the DNA TGCGCCAGCAGCCCTAGCGGGTTGATCAACGAGCAGTACTTC. It yields the protein CASSPSGLINEQYF.

The CDR3: CASREIASGKADTQYF. CDR3 bases: TGCGCCAGCAGAGAAATCGCTAGCGGGAAGGCAGATACGCAGTATTTT. The rearrangement joins TRBV23-1 to TRBJ2-3; 9 bases map to TRBD2. TRBV23-1 is sorted into the ORF group, with uncertain function. The CDR3 has 16 amino acids. The J segment lost 4 bases and the V segment lost 6 bases, leaving 11 bases of the junction unmatched.

The CDR3 region is CASSIGRHSGANVLTF. The CDR3 DNA sequence: TGTGCCAGTAGTATCGGGCGCCACTCTGGGGCCAACGTCCTGACTTTC. The rearrangement uses TRBV19 and TRBJ2-6; D not certain. This CDR3 is built from 16 residues. V gave up 3 bases and J gave up 0 bases, with 9 bases separating them. CDR1 and CDR2 (germline): LNHDA, SQIVND (reference sequence).

This clone showed up just a few times. V usage is TRBV6-5 and J usage is TRBJ1-2; a weak D match, TRBD1 (5 bases). The V end was cut by 6 bases, the J end by 6 bases, with 17 bases between. CDR3 size: 14 residues. Germline assignment: CDR1 MNHEY and CDR2 SVGAGI. CDR3 amino acids: CASRTHTQGDGYTF. In DNA form, the CDR3 reads TGTGCCAGCAGGACACATACCCAAGGGGATGGCTACACCTTC.

The chain uses TRBV6-5 and TRBJ1-1, with D perhaps matching TRBD1 (5 bases). CDR1 is MNHEY and CDR2 is SVGAGI in the germline V gene. The CDR3 consists of 14 residues. Trimming pared 5 bases from V and 1 base from J, leaving 11 bases between. This chain's CDR3 is CASSTGTQNTEAFF. In DNA, the CDR3 is TGTGCCAGCAGTACGGGGACCCAGAACACTGAAGCTTTCTTT.

A single count supports this clone. The rearrangement uses TRBV28 and TRBJ1-2, with TRBD1 matching over 10 bases. CDR1 is MDHEN, CDR2 SYDVKM, per germline. Trimming cost V 5 bases and J 4 bases; bases outside gene matches: 10. The CDR3 sequence is 16 residues long. CDR3 coding DNA: TGTGCCAGCAGTCCCCCGCCGGGACAGGGGACCTATGGCTACACCTTC. Translating gives CASSPPPGQGTYGYTF.

This chain links TRBV7-9 with TRBJ1-4; tentative D call: TRBD1 (6 bases). The CDR3 has 15 residues. Looked up from germline, CDR1 is SEHNR and CDR2 is FQNEAQ (reference sequence). Trimming stripped 3 bases from V and 4 bases from J, with 12 bases between. The CDR3, as DNA: TGTGCCAGCAGCTTTGGGGGGGACAATAATGAAAAACTGTTTTTT. This codes for CASSFGGDNNEKLFF.

The chain carries TRBV21-1 and TRBJ1-6. TRBV21-1 is tagged as a pseudogene. The CDR3 length is 15 residues. CDR3 DNA: TGTGCCAGCACCGTGGGGAACAGACAACATTCACCCCTCCACTTT. It specifies CASTVGNRQHSPLHF.

The rearrangement links TRBV5-6 to TRBJ2-7, with 7 positions matching TRBD1. The length of the CDR3 is 15 residues. V lost 2 bases to trimming and J lost 7 bases; unmatched junction nucleotides: 12. Germline lookup yields CDR1 SGHDT and CDR2 YYEEEE. DNA of the CDR3: TGTGCCAGCAGCTTAACAGGGGTTCCGGTCGGGGAGCAGTACTTC. It yields the protein CASSLTGVPVGEQYF.

V usage is TRBV5-1 and J usage is TRBJ1-1, with a tentative D call TRBD1 (6 bases). The CDR3 is 15 amino acids. Looked up from germline, CDR1 is SGHRS and CDR2 is YFSETQ. V gave up 5 bases and J gave up 4 bases, with 18 bases separating them. The CDR3 nucleotides read TGCGCCAGCAGGCCCCGACAGGCGAGGGGCACTGAAGCTTTCTTT. It is translated as CASRPRQARGTEAFF. The variable domain in full, completed from reference TRBV5-1 and TRBJ1-1, reads KAGVTQTPRYLIKTRGQQVTLSCSPISGHRSVSWYQQTPGQGLQFLFEYFSETQRNKGNFPGRFSGRQFSNSRSEMNVSTLELGDSALYLCASRPRQARGTEAFFGQGTRLTVV.

The V call is TRBV7-8, the J call TRBJ1-1; TRBD1 matches at 7 bases. Germline CDR1 SGHVS, CDR2 FQNEAQ. J lost 7 bases, V lost 5 bases, and 10 bases had no gene match. The CDR3 consists of 14 residues. The CDR3 loop reads CASSALSAGGEAFF. Here the CDR3 DNA reads TGTGCCAGCAGCGCACTATCGGCAGGGGGTGAAGCTTTCTTT.

The chain couples TRBV18 to TRBJ1-4; possibly TRBD1 for D (5 bases). Looked up from germline, CDR1 is KGHSH and CDR2 is LQKENI. The length of the CDR3 is 16 residues. V lost 3 bases to trimming and J lost 7 bases, with 18 bases between them. This CDR3 is CASSPPMGGVSEKLFF. CDR3 DNA sequence: TGTGCCAGCTCACCCCCGATGGGGGGGGTAAGTGAAAAACTGTTTTTT.

The V gene is TRBV28, the J gene TRBJ1-2; D is possibly TRBD1 (5 bases). The CDR3 has 12 residues. Germline V CDR1 and CDR2: MDHEN, SYDVKM. Trimming took off 7 bases at V and 8 bases at J, with 14 bases between the two ends. The CDR3 reads CASNIAGNGYTF. The CDR3 coding sequence is TGTGCCAGCAATATTGCAGGGAACGGCTACACCTTC.

The gene calls are TRBV7-9 and TRBJ2-1, with no clear D. V lost 1 base and J lost 6, with 13 bases in between. Per germline, CDR1 SEHNR and CDR2 FQNEAQ (reference sequence). The length of the CDR3 is 15 residues. CDR3 nucleotides: TGTGCCAGCAGCTTAGGCCGGGTTTTCGGCAATGAGCAGTTCTTC. This encodes CASSLGRVFGNEQFF.

V gene TRBV7-2 combines with J gene TRBJ2-7; possible D gene TRBD2, 6 bases. Trimming stripped 2 bases from V and 5 bases from J, with 13 bases between. Germline CDR1 is SGHTA and CDR2 is FQGNSA. The CDR3 is 14 amino acids. The CDR3: CASSLSSGVDEQYF. CDR3 in DNA: TGTGCCAGCAGCTTAAGTTCGGGGGTGGACGAGCAGTACTTC.